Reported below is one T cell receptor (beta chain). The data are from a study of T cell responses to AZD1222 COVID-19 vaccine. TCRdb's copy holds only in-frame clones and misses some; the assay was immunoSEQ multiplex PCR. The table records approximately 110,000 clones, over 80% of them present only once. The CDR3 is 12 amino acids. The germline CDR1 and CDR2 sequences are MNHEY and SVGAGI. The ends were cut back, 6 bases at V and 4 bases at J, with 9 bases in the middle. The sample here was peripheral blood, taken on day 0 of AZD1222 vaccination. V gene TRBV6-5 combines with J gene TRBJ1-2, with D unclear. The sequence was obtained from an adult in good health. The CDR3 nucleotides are TGTGCCAGCAGCAAGGACGGCTATGGCTACACCTTC. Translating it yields CASSKDGYGYTF.